This T cell receptor beta chain appears in the sequencing data of a study of T cells in Graves' hyperthyroidism and ophthalmopathy. Study background: Prior to any treatment, at the point of initial diagnosis, peripheral blood was collected.

General study findings and limits: Expanded thyroid clonotypes (above 0.001) were mostly also found in blood.

The hyperthyroidism patients had all been newly diagnosed, and their disease duration was under 2 months. Their ages ranged from 18 to 65 years. Clinical symptoms, serum thyroxine, TRAb, thyroid ultrasound and orbital computed tomography informed diagnoses. Comments on this clonotype: Its antigen is not identified.

Template material for amplifying TCR beta CDR3 regions consisted of RNA transcripts. TCR CDR3 regions were first amplified by RT-PCR with HTBI primers. Via MiXCR, TCRdb re-called the multiplex PCR reads, giving one row per CDR3 protein. The sample gives 600,000 to 750,000 distinct CDR3 sequences, 15% to 20% of which show up once; around 16% is in the top ten. V lost 4 bases and J lost 3, with 9 bases in between. Germline CDR1 is DFQATT and CDR2 is SNEGSKA (reference sequence). This CDR3 spans 13 amino acids. The rearrangement joins TRBV20-1 to TRBJ2-2; maybe TRBD1 (5 bases). This TCR derives from a man in his forties or fifties with Graves' hyperthyroidism. The sequencing sample was made of blood. CDR3 sequence reads: CSATLGDTGELFF. The CDR3, as DNA: TGCAGTGCTACGTTAGGGGACACCGGGGAGCTGTTTTTT.